Listed here are 6 T cell receptor beta chains from one sample, sequenced in a study of CD8 T cells in Susac syndrome. With random hexamers, reverse transcription was performed on about 0.5 to 1 ug of RNA. TCRdb re-derived calls from the immunoSEQ multiplex PCR reads in MiXCR, one entry per CDR3 protein. The sample lists approximately 180,000 distinct CDR3 sequences; 75% to 95% were seen once. Sequencing was performed on CD4+ T cells from PBMCs. All receptors derive from a human donor with Susac syndrome.

The chain uses TRBV6-1 and TRBJ2-1, with no clear D. The V and J ends lost 5 bases and 8 bases respectively, with 16 bases between them. Germline values: CDR1 MNHNS, CDR2 SASEGT. The CDR3 runs 14 residues. The CDR3 region has the DNA TGTGCCAGCAGTTCTCGCCTCGCTTTAGATGAGCAGTTCTTC. It encodes CASSSRLALDEQFF.

J is TRBJ2-7 and V is TRBV9; 12 nucleotides agree with TRBD2. With V trimmed by 4 bases and J by 6 bases, 5 bases remained unmatched. The CDR3 extends over 14 amino acids. Germline V CDR1 and CDR2: SGDLS, YYNGEE. The CDR3 bases are TGTGCCAGCAGCCCTAGCGGGGGGGCTCTCGAGCAGTACTTC. Its translation is CASSPSGGALEQYF.

V and J are TRBV23-1 and TRBJ2-3; D is tentatively TRBD1 or TRBD2 (5 bases each). Being an ORF, TRBV23-1 has a function that is uncertain. With 7 bases removed from V and 4 bases from J, the gap between germline ends came to 12 bases. The CDR3 covers 13 residues. CDR3: CASKGRWADTQYF. Written as DNA, the CDR3 is TGCGCCAGCAAGGGACGGTGGGCAGATACGCAGTATTTT.

The rearrangement links TRBV19 to TRBJ1-2, with 8 bases lining up with TRBD1. Germline V gene lookup returns CDR1 LNHDA and CDR2 SQIVND (reference sequence). CDR3 length: 13 amino acids. V lost 10 bases to trimming and J lost 3 bases; unmatched junction nucleotides: 7. The CDR3 nucleotides are TGTGCCACGGAACACAGGGGGTACTATGGCTACACCTTC. This sequence encodes CATEHRGYYGYTF.

The chain carries TRBV6-5 and TRBJ2-7; D possibly corresponds to TRBD1 (6 bases). Trimming took 5 bases from V and 3 from J, leaving 14 bases between them. This CDR3 has 14 residues. The germline V gene has CDR1 MNHEY and CDR2 SVGAGI. The CDR3 nucleotides read TGTGCCAGCAGTCCGAGGACAGTGAACTACGAGCAGTACTTC. Translated, it gives CASSPRTVNYEQYF.

The rearrangement links TRBV6-5 to TRBJ2-2; maybe TRBD1 (6 bases). Germline V gene lookup returns CDR1 MNHEY and CDR2 SVGAGI. V was clipped by 3 bases and J by 8 bases, with 13 bases between them. CDR3 length: 14 residues. The CDR3, as DNA: TGTGCCAGCAGTTATCGTGGACAGACTGGGGAGCTGTTTTTT. It specifies CASSYRGQTGELFF.